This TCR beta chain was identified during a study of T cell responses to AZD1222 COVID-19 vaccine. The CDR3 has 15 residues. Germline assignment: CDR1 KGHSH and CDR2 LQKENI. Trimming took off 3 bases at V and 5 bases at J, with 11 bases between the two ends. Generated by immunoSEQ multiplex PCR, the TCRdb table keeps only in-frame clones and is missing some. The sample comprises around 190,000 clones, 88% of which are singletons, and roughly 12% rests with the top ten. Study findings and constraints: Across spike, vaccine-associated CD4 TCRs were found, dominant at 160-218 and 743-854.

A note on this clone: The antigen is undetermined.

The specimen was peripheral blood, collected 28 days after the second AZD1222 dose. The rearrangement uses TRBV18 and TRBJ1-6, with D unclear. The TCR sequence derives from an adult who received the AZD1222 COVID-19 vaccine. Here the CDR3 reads CASSPSGRDNSPLHF. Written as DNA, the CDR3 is TGTGCCAGCTCACCTTCGGGAAGGGATAATTCACCCCTCCACTTT.